These T cell receptor beta chains were read from a single sample in a study of OX40 agonist ivuxolimab in advanced cancers. Produced via immunoSEQ multiplex PCR; TCRdb's table is partial and in-frame only. This table holds about 71,000 clones, around 80% found once. Material: CD4+ or CD8+ T cells sorted from blood, obtained in a trial of the OX40 agonist ivuxolimab. Receptor source: an adult with an advanced solid tumor such as melanoma, head and neck, liver or kidney cancer. Both conserved end residues are part of each CDR3. Rows may omit the clone size; those that give it use once, few, many or a size class.

. TRBJ1-2 TRBV6-5 CASNQRGQLDGYTF
once TRBJ2-1 TRBV4-2 CASRQVGSMGYNEQFF
. TRBJ1-1 TRBV29-1 CSVATGGETEAFF
. TRBJ1-5 TRBV5-1 CASSPGTTDQPQHF
. TRBJ1-2 TRBV5-8 CASSFRDRGGYTF
. TRBJ1-4 TRBV18 CASSPRGPGEKLFF
. TRBJ1-2 TRBV7-8 CASSPTITAIKDYGYTF
. TRBJ2-1 TRBV5-1 CASSLNTERNNEQFF
. TRBJ2-7 TRBV5-1 CASSETGDPLLGEQYF
. TRBJ1-1 TRBV5-1 CASSPSTGSPEAFF
. TRBJ2-2 TRBV5-4 CASSFGTHTGELFF
. TRBJ1-2 TRBV10-3 CAISQDRALDGYTF
. TRBJ1-1 TRBV11-2 CASSENRGLEAFF
. TRBJ1-1 TRBV18 CASSRQGNLDSEAFF
. TRBJ1-5 TRBV5-1 CASSLEDSNQPQHF
. TRBJ1-4 TRBV9 CASSVSTQRSEKLFF
once TRBJ1-1 TRBV5-1 CASSIRLRGTMNTEAFF
. TRBJ1-3 TRBV25-1 CASSERTGAFGNTIYF
. TRBJ2-3 TRBV7-2 CASSLSGTFSTDTQYF
. TRBJ1-2 TRBV28 CASSLAPNYGYTF
. TRBJ2-3 TRBV19 CASRFLFTDTQYF
once TRBJ2-3 TRBV30 CAWSTLAGATDTQYF
. TRBJ2-5 TRBV7-9 CASSLSHRVETQYF
once TRBJ1-5 TRBV28 CASSLLGPPGHF
. TRBJ1-3 TRBV4-1 CASSQEIGYTIYF
. TRBJ1-1 TRBV19 CASSTQGGDVATEAFF
. TRBJ1-1 TRBV27 CASLGVFGTEAFF